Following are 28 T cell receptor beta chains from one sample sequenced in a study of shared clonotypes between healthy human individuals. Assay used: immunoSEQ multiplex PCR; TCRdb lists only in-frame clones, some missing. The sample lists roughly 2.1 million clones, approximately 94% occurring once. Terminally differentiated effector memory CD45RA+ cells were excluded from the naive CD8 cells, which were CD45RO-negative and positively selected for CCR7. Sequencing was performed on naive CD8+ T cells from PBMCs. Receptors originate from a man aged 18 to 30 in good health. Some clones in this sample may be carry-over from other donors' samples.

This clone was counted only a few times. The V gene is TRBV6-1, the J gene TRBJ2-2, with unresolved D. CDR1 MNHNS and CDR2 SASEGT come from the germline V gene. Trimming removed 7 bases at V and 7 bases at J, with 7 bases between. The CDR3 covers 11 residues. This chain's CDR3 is CASTMGGELFF. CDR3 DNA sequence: TGTGCCAGCACCATGGGCGGGGAGCTGTTTTTT.

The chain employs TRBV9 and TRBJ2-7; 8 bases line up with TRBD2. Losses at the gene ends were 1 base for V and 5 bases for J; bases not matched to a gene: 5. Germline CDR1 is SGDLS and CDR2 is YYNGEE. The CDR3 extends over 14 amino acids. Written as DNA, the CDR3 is TGTGCCAGCAGCGTAAGCGGGAGTTTAAACGAGCAGTACTTC. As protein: CASSVSGSLNEQYF.

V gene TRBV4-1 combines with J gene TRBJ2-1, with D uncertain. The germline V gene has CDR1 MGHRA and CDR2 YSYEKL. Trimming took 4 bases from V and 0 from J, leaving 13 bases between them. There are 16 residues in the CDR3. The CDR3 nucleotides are TGCGCCAGCAGCCCGACGATTGGTCCCTCCTACAATGAGCAGTTCTTC. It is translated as CASSPTIGPSYNEQFF.

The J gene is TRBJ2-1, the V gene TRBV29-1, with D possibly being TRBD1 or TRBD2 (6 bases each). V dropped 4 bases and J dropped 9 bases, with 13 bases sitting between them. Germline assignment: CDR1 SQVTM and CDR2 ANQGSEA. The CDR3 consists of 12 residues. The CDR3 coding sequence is TGCAGCGTTGGCGGGACACACCGTGAGCAGTTCTTC. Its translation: CSVGGTHREQFF.

The CDR3 DNA reads as TGCGCCAGCAGCCAATCTGAGGGGGCCCACACTGAAGCTTTCTTT. Its translation: CASSQSEGAHTEAFF. The chain uses TRBV4-3 and TRBJ1-1, with 7 bases fitting TRBD1. V shed 2 bases and J 3 bases; nucleotides not matched to a gene: 6. Germline V CDR1 and CDR2: LGHNA, YSLEER. The CDR3 contains 15 residues.

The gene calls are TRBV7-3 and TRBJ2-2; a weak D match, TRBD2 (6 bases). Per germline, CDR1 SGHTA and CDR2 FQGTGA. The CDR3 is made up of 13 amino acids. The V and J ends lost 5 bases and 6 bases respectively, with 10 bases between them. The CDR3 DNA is TGTGCCAGCAGCGCAGGCGGGGCCGGGGAGCTGTTTTTT. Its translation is CASSAGGAGELFF.

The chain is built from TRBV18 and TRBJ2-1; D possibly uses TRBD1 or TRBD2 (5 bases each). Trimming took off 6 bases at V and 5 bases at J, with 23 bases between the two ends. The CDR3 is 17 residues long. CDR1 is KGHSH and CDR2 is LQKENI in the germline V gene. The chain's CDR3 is CASSPIPGAREDNEQFF. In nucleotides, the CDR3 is TGTGCCAGCTCCCCAATTCCCGGGGCTCGCGAAGACAATGAGCAGTTCTTC.

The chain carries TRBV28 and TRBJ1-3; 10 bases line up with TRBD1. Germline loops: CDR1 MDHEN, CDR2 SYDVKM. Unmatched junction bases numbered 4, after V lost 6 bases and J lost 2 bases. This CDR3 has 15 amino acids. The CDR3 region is CASRSGTGAGNTIYF. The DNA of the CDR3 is TGTGCCAGCAGATCCGGGACAGGGGCTGGAAACACCATATATTTT.

CDR3 residues: CASSPRLGGQYNYGYTF. The DNA of the CDR3 is TGTGCCAGCAGCCCGAGGTTGGGGGGACAGTATAACTATGGCTACACCTTC. This chain joins TRBV7-9 and TRBJ1-2, with TRBD1 matching over 7 bases. The germline V gene has CDR1 SEHNR and CDR2 FQNEAQ (reference sequence). With V trimmed by 5 bases and J by 1 base, 13 bases remained unmatched. The CDR3 is 17 amino acids. Filled out from reference TRBV7-9 and TRBJ1-2, the complete variable domain reads DTGVSQNPRHKITKRGQNVTFRCDPISEHNRLYWYRQTLGQGPEFLTYFQNEAQLEKSRLLSDRFSAERPKGSFSTLEIQRTEQGDSAMYLCASSPRLGGQYNYGYTFGSGTRLTVV.

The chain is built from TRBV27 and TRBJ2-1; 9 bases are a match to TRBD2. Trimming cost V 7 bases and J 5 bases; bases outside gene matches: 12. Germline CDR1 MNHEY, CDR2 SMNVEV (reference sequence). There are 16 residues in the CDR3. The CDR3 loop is CASTGGASGNHNEQFF. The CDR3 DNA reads TGTGCCAGCACGGGGGGGGCTAGCGGGAACCACAATGAGCAGTTCTTC.

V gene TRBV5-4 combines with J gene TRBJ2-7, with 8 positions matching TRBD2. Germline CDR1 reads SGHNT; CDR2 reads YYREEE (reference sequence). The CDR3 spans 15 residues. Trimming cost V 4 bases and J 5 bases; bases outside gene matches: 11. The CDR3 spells CASSPPAGVGDEQYF. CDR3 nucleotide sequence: TGTGCCAGCAGCCCGCCAGCGGGAGTCGGGGACGAGCAGTACTTC.

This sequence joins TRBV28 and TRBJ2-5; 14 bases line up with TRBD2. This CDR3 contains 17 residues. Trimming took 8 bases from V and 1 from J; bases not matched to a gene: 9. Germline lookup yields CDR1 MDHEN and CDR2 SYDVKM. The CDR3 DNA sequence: TGTGCCAGCTTGGGACTAGCGGGAGAGCGGGCCCAAGAGACCCAGTACTTC. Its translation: CASLGLAGERAQETQYF.

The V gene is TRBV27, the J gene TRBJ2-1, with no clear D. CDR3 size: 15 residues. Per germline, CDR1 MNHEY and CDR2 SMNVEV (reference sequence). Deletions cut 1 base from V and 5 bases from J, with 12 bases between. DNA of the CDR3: TGTGCCAGCAGTTTATTCCGATACCCCCACAATGAGCAGTTCTTC. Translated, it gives CASSLFRYPHNEQFF.

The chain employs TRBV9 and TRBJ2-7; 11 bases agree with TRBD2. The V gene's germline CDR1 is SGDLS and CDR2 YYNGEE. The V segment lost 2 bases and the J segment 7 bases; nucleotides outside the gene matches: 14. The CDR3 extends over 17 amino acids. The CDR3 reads CASSVSGLAGDYDEQYF. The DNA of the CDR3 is TGTGCCAGCAGCGTGTCAGGACTAGCGGGCGACTACGATGAGCAGTACTTC.

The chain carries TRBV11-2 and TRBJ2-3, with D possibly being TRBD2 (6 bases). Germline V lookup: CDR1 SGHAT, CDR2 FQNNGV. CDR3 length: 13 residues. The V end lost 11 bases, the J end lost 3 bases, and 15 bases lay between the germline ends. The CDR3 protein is CAAGGGGTDTQYF. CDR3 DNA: TGTGCCGCCGGGGGAGGAGGAACAGATACGCAGTATTTT. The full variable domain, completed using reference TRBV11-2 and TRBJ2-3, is EAGVAQSPRYKIIEKRQSVAFWCNPISGHATLYWYQQILGQGPKLLIQFQNNGVVDDSQLPKDRFSAERLKGVDSTLKIQPAKLEDSAVYLCAAGGGGTDTQYFGPGTRLTVL.

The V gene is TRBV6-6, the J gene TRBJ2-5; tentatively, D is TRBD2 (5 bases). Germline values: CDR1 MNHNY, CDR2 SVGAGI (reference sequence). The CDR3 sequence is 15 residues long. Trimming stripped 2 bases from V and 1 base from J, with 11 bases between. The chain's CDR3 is CASSYRPEGQETQYF. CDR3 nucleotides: TGTGCCAGCAGTTACAGGCCCGAGGGCCAAGAGACCCAGTACTTC.

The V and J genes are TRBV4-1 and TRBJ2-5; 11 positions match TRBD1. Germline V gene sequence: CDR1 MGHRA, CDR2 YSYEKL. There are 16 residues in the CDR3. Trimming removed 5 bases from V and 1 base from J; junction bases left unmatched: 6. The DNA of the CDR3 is TGCGCCAGCAGCTACCGGGACAGGGGGTTCCAAGAGACCCAGTACTTC. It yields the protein CASSYRDRGFQETQYF.

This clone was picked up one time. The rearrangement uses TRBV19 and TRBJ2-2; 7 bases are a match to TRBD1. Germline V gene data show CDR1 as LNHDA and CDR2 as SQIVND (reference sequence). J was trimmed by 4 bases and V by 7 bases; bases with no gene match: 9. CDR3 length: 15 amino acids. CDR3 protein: CASMIWAGGTGELFF. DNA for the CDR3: TGTGCCAGTATGATATGGGCAGGGGGCACCGGGGAGCTGTTTTTT.

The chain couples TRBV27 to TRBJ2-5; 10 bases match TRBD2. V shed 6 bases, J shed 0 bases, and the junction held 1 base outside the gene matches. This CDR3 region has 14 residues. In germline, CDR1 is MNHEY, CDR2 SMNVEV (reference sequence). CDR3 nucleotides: TGTGCCAGCAGCGGACTAGCGGACCAAGAGACCCAGTACTTC. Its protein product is CASSGLADQETQYF.

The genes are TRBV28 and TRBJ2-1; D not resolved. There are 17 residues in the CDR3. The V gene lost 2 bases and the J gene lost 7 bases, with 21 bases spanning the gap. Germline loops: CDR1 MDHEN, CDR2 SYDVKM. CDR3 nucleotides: TGTGCCAGCAGTTTACCCAGCGTAGGGCCTCTCCTTAATGAGCAGTTCTTC. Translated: CASSLPSVGPLLNEQFF.

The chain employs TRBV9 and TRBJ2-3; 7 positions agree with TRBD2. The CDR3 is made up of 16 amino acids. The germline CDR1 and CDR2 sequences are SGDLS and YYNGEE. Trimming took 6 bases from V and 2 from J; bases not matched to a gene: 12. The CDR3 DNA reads TGTGCCAGCACCGCCGGGGGGAAACTATACACAGATACGCAGTATTTT. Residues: CASTAGGKLYTDTQYF.

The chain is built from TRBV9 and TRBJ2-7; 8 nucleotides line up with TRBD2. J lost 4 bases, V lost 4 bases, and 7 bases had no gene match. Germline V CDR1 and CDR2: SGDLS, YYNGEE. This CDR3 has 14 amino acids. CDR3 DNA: TGTGCCAGCAGCCCTGCGGGGGGCTCTTACGAGCAGTACTTC. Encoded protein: CASSPAGGSYEQYF.

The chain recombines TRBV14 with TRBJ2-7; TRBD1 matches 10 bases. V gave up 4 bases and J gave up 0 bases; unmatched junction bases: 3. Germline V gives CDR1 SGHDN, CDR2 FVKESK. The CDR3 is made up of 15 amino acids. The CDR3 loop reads CASSPGQGVSYEQYF. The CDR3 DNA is TGTGCCAGCAGCCCTGGACAGGGGGTCTCCTACGAGCAGTACTTC.

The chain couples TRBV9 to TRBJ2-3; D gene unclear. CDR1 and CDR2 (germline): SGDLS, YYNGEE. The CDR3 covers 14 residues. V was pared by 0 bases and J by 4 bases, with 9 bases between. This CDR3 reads CASSVGVAADTQYF. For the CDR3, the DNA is TGTGCCAGCAGCGTAGGGGTAGCCGCAGATACGCAGTATTTT.

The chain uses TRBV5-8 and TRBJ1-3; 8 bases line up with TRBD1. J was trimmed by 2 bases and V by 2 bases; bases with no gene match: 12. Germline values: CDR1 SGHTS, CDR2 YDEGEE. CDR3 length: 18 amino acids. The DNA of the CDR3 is TGTGCCAGCAGCTTTCGGAAAAAGATGACAGGGGCTGGAAACACCATATATTTT. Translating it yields CASSFRKKMTGAGNTIYF.

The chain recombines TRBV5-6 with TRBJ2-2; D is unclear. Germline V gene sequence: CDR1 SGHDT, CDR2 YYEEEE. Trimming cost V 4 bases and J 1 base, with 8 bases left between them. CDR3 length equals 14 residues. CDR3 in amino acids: CASSATMNTGELFF. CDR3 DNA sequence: TGTGCCAGCAGCGCAACTATGAACACCGGGGAGCTGTTTTTT.

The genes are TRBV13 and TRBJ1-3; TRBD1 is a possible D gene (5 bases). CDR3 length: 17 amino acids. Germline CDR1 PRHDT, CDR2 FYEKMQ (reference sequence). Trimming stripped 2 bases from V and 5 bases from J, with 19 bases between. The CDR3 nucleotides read TGTGCCAGCAGCTTAAAGGTCGGGCAACCAGGGAGAAACACCATATATTTT. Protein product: CASSLKVGQPGRNTIYF.

The DNA of the CDR3 is TGTGCCAGCAGCTTAGGTGAGGGGGCTCTTAGGTACGAGCAGTACTTC. It codes for CASSLGEGALRYEQYF. The J gene is TRBJ2-7, the V gene TRBV13, with 7 bases that match TRBD1. The germline gives CDR1 PRHDT, CDR2 FYEKMQ (reference sequence). After removal of 0 bases from V and 4 bases from J, the junction contained 9 bases not matched to a gene. CDR3 size: 16 residues.